This T cell receptor (beta chain) was profiled in a study of regulatory T cells in long-lasting Graves disease. Study findings and constraints: The study found persistent patients shared more public clonotypes (approximately 2,700) than new patients (around 870).

Library construction for TCR beta used iRepertoire HTBI primers and Arm-PCR of CDR3 regions. Using its own MiXCR run on the multiplex PCR reads, TCRdb lists one record per CDR3 protein. The sample shows over 450,000 distinct CDR3 sequences, around a fifth of them seen only once. Points on this clonotype: Antigen specificity is unknown.

Indicated time point: persistent/refractory GD, antithyroid drugs over 5 years with positive TRAb. Researchers made the TCR library from RNA that was extracted from PBMCs. Trimming cost V 0 bases and J 2 bases; bases outside gene matches: 1. Germline V CDR1 and CDR2: SGDLS, YYNGEE. The CDR3 runs to 14 residues. The receptor was isolated from a female donor with Graves disease. Sequencing used peripheral blood mononuclear cells (PBMCs), obtained when the disease was refractory, from a patient treated with antithyroid drugs. V and J are TRBV9 and TRBJ2-5; 7 nucleotides match TRBD1. For the CDR3, the DNA is TGTGCCAGCAGCGTAGGCAGGGGGCAAGAGACCCAGTACTTC. It specifies CASSVGRGQETQYF.